The table lists the clone carrying this T cell receptor (beta chain) with a few counts. The data stem from a study of blood T cell repertoires in COVID-19. On the study more broadly: The United States, Italy and Spain provided the acute and convalescent COVID-19 samples.

In the study's own analysis: Amplifying reference gene primers gave estimates of nucleated cell counts. The repertoire was sequenced with immunoSEQ multiplex PCR; TCRdb's copy has only in-frame clones and lacks some. The D gene and trimming were derived from the DNA, and the V and J assignments and clone size from that table. The data show about 150,000 clones, around 85% seen once. The TCR comes from an older woman with acute or convalescent COVID-19. The sequenced material came from peripheral blood.

The CDR3 DNA follows: TGTGCCAGCAGTGAAGCGCGTGTCAGGGGCTACACCTTC. Amino acid sequence: CASSEARVRGYTF. The gene calls are TRBV6-1 and TRBJ1-2; no definite D call. Germline values: CDR1 MNHNS, CDR2 SASEGT. V was shortened by 0 bases and J by 8 bases, with 10 bases between the two germline ends. This CDR3 is built from 13 residues.